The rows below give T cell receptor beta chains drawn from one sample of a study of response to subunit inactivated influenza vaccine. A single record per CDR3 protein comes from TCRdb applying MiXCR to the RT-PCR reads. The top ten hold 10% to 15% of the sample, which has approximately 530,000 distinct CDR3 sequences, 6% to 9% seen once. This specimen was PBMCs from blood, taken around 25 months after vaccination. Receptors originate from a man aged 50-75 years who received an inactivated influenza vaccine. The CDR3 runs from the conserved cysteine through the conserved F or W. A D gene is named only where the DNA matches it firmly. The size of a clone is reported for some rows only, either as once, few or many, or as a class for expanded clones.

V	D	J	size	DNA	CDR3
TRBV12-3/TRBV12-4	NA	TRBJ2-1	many	TGTGCCAGCAGAGTCAGGGCCCAAGCTGATGAGCAGTTCTTC	CASRVRAQADEQFF
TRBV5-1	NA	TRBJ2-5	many	TGCGCCAGCACCCTAGATGGGACATCGGTGGAGACCCAGTACTTC	CASTLDGTSVETQYF
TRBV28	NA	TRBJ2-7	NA	TGTGCCAGCAGTTTTGCAGGGCGCCACGAGCAGTACTTC	CASSFAGRHEQYF
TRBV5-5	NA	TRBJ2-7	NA	TGTGCCAGCAGGATACAGGGCCCCTACGAGCAGTACTTC	CASRIQGPYEQYF
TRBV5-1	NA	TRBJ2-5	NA	TGCGCCAGCAGCCAAAGGCTGACAGGATACCAAGAGACCCAGTACTTC	CASSQRLTGYQETQYF
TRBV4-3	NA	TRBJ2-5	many	TGCGCCAGCAGCCAAGATCCCGGGGAGACCCAGTACTTC	CASSQDPGETQYF
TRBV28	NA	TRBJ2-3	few	TGTGCCAGCAGTTTAAGTAAACTAGTTTATGTCGATTTT	CASSLSKLVYVDF
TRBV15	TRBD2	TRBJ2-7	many	TGTGCCACCAGACATCAGCTAACGGGAGGGCCGTACGAGCAGTACTTC	CATRHQLTGGPYEQYF
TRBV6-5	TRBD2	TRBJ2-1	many	TGTGCCAGCAGTTACGTTCTAGCGGGAGGGCCTCTGTTCTTC	CASSYVLAGGPLFF
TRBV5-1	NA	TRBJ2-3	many	TGCGCCAGCAGCTTGGGACAGATTACAGATACGCAGTATTTT	CASSLGQITDTQYF
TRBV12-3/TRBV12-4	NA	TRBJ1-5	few	TGTGCCAGCAGTTTGACGCGTTCGGAGCCCCAGCATTTT	CASSLTRSEPQHF
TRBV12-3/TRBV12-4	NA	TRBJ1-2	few	TGTGCCAGCAGTTTTACGGTCGATGGCTACACCTTC	CASSFTVDGYTF
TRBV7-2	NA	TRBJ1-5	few	TGTGCCAGCAGCTCCACTGGACAGTACAATCAGCCCCAGCATTTT	CASSSTGQYNQPQHF
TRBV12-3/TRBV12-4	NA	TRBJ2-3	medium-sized	TGTGCCAGCAGTCCTAGAAGGGGGTCCACAGATACGCAGTATTTT	CASSPRRGSTDTQYF
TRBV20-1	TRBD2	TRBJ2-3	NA	TGCAGTGCCCATAGCGGGAGGGCCGGGAATACGCAGTATTTT	CSAHSGRAGNTQYF
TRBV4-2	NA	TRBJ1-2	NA	TGTGCCAGCAGCCAAGAACAGTATGGCTACACCTTC	CASSQEQYGYTF
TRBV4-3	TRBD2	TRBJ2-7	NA	TGCGCCAGCAGCCAAGGAACAGCGGGGGGAGCGGGGGAGCAGTACTTC	CASSQGTAGGAGEQYF
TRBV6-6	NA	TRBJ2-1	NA	TGTGCCAGCAGAGTACCCCTAAATGAGCAGTTCTTC	CASRVPLNEQFF
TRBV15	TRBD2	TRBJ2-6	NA	TGTGCCACCAGCAGACAAGCGGGAGGGCCGTCCAACGTCCTGACTTTC	CATSRQAGGPSNVLTF
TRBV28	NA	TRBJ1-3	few	TGTGCCAGCAGTTCCGGGCAAACTGGAAACACCATATATTTT	CASSSGQTGNTIYF
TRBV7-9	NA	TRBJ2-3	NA	TGTGCCAGCAGTGGTAAGCGGCTCGGCGCAGATACGCAGTATTTT	CASSGKRLGADTQYF
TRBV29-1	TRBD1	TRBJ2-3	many	TGCAGCGCCTATCCCGGGACAGGGCCCTATAATACGCAGTATTTT	CSAYPGTGPYNTQYF
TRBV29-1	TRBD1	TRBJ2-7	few	TGCAGCGGTGGACAGGGGGTATACGAGCAGTACTTC	CSGGQGVYEQYF
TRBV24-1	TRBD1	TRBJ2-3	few	TGTGCCACCAGTGAGGGACAGGAGTCCCGCACAGATACGCAGTATTTT	CATSEGQESRTDTQYF
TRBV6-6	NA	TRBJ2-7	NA	TGTGCCAGCAGTTACTATCACAGCTACGAGCAGTACTTC	CASSYYHSYEQYF
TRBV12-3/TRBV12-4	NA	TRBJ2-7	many	TGTGCCAGCAGTCCAAGGACAGCCTCCTACGAGCAGTACTTC	CASSPRTASYEQYF
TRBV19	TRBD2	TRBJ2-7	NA	TGTGCCAGTAGTATGACTAGCGGATCCTACGAGCAGTACTTC	CASSMTSGSYEQYF
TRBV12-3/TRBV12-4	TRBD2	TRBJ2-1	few	TGTGCCAGCAGTTTGAGCGGGAGGAGGGGCAATGAGCAGTTCTTC	CASSLSGRRGNEQFF
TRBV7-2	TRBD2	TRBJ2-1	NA	TGTGCCAGCAGCTTAGGAGGCGGCGGGAGGGTGGGGAATGAGCAGTTCTTC	CASSLGGGGRVGNEQFF
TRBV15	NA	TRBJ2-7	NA	TGTGCCACCAGCAGAGATATTAATCCGGACGAGCAGTACTTC	CATSRDINPDEQYF
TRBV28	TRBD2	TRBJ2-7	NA	TGTGCCAGCAGTTTGCTGGCGGGGGGGATCCACGAGCAGTACTTC	CASSLLAGGIHEQYF
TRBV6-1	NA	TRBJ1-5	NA	TGTGCCAGCAGTGAAGCTAGGGCCCTCCTAGGTAGGAATCAGCCCCAGCATTTT	CASSEARALLGRNQPQHF
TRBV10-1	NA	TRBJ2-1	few	TGCGCCAGGGACCAGGACCCCTACAATGAGCAGTTCTTC	CARDQDPYNEQFF
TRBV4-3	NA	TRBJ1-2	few	TGCGCCAGCAGCCAAGATTGGGGGACCCCTTATGGCTACACCTTC	CASSQDWGTPYGYTF
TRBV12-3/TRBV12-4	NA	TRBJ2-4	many	TGTGCCAGCAGCCCTTGGAACGGGCGCGCCAAAAACATTCAGTACTTC	CASSPWNGRAKNIQYF
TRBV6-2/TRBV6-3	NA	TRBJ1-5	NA	TGTGCCAGCAGCGTCTTGGGGGCACCTTGGCCCCAGCATTTT	CASSVLGAPWPQHF
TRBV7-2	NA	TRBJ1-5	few	TGTGCCAGCAGCTCAGACAGGACCCGGGGTCAGCCCCAGCATTTT	CASSSDRTRGQPQHF
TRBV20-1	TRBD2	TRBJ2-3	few	TGCAGTGCTTTGACTAGCGGGGGCACAGATACGCAGTATTTT	CSALTSGGTDTQYF
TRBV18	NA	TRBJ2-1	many	TGTGCCAGCTCACCGTTTGATGGGTCCTACAATGAGCAGTTCTTC	CASSPFDGSYNEQFF
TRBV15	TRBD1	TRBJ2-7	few	TGTGCCACCAGCAGGAGGACAGGGGGCAACGAGCAGTACTTC	CATSRRTGGNEQYF
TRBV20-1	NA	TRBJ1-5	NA	TGCAGTGCTAAGGAGACAGGAAAATATAGCAATCAGCCCCAGCATTTT	CSAKETGKYSNQPQHF
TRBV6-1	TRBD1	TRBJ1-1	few	TGTGCCAGCACCTGGACAGGGGGGAACACTGAAGCTTTCTTT	CASTWTGGNTEAFF
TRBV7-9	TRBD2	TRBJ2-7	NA	TGTGCCAGCAGCTTGCCCGCGGGGGGCCCTACCTACGAGCAGTACTTC	CASSLPAGGPTYEQYF
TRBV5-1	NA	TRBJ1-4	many	TGCGCCAGCAGCTTGACGCCGGACTTAGGGGAAAAACTGTTTTTT	CASSLTPDLGEKLFF
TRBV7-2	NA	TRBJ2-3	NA	TGTGCCAGCAGCTTACGGGCGGGGAGCACAGATACGCAGTATTTT	CASSLRAGSTDTQYF
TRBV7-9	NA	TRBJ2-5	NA	TGTGCCAGCAGCTTAGTAGGGATGCAAGAGACCCAGTACTTC	CASSLVGMQETQYF
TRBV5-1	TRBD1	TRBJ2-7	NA	TGCGCCAGCAGCCCTAGAATGACAGGGGGCTACGAGCAGTACTTC	CASSPRMTGGYEQYF
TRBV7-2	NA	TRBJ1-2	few	TGTGCCAGCAGCCCGCCGGCTAACTATGGCTACACCTTC	CASSPPANYGYTF
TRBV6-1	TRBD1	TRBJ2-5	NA	TGTGCCAGCAGTGGACAGGGGGTAGGGGCCCAGTACTTC	CASSGQGVGAQYF
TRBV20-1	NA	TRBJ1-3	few	TGCAGTGCTAGAGTTGGGGCGGGTGGAAACACCATATATTTT	CSARVGAGGNTIYF
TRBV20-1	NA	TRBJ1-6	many	TGCAGTGCTCCGAAAACCCGGGATTCACCCCTCCACTTT	CSAPKTRDSPLHF
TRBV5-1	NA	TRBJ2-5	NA	TGCGCCAGCAGCTTGGATGGCCCTAAAGAGACCCAGTACTTC	CASSLDGPKETQYF
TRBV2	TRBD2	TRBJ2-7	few	TGTGCCAGCACCCCCAGACGGGGGGGGATCGACGAGCAGTACTTC	CASTPRRGGIDEQYF
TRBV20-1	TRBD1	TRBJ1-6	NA	TGCAGTGCTAGAAACCCGGGACAGGTCGAGGGACCCCTCCACTTT	CSARNPGQVEGPLHF